These 21 T cell receptor beta chains share one sample of origin, sequenced in a study of T-cell reconstitution after alpha-beta-depleted transplantation in children. A TCRbeta library incorporating unique molecular identifiers was prepared. TCRdb reprocessed the PCR reads via MiXCR and lists one record per CDR3 protein. Seen here are about 78,000 distinct CDR3 sequences, around an eighth observed once, and the top ten hold 27%. Source: PBMCs, mostly from graft donor cells, taken 180 days after TCRalphabeta/CD19-depleted stem cell transplant. The receptors come from a male patient aged 2 to 10 who had a stem cell transplant for acute lymphoblastic leukemia, so the T cells may come from the graft donor.

This chain links TRBV5-1 with TRBJ2-3; D possibly corresponds to TRBD1 (6 bases). The germline V gene has CDR1 SGHRS and CDR2 YFSETQ. The ends were cut back, 2 bases at V and 0 bases at J, with 13 bases in the middle. The CDR3 is 16 amino acids. DNA for the CDR3: TGCGCCAGCAGCTTTGACAGGCGCCCGAGCACAGATACGCAGTATTTT. Translated: CASSFDRRPSTDTQYF.

This clonotype occurred a few times. The V gene is TRBV25-1, the J gene TRBJ2-2, with D uncertain. In germline, CDR1 is MGHDK, CDR2 SYGVNS. V lost 1 base and J lost 4, with 10 bases in between. The CDR3 spans 15 residues. The CDR3 coding sequence is TGTGCCAGCAGTGAATCTGGACGATGCACCGGGGAGCTGTTTTTT. Translated: CASSESGRCTGELFF.

By proportion, this clonotype is medium-sized. The chain uses TRBV4-3 and TRBJ1-1, with D possibly TRBD1 on 5 matching bases. The germline CDR1 and CDR2 sequences are LGHNA and YSLEER. Trimming stripped 0 bases from V and 6 bases from J, with 17 bases between. CDR3 length equals 16 residues. The CDR3 DNA sequence: TGCGCCAGCAGCCAAGAGGCCCAGGGAAGGGGCGCTGAAGCTTTCTTT. Translated: CASSQEAQGRGAEAFF.

There are a few counts of this clonotype. This sequence joins TRBV28 and TRBJ2-7; 8 nucleotides line up with TRBD1. The V segment lost 6 bases and the J segment 1 base; nucleotides outside the gene matches: 8. Germline CDR1 is MDHEN and CDR2 is SYDVKM. The CDR3 spans 15 residues. In DNA form, the CDR3 reads TGTGCCAGCAGCGGAGCAGGGGGCCAGTCCTACGAGCAGTACTTC. Translated: CASSGAGGQSYEQYF.

The chain uses TRBV18 and TRBJ2-4; D is perhaps TRBD1 (6 bases). The CDR3 runs 14 residues. CDR1 is KGHSH and CDR2 is LQKENI in the germline V gene. V was pared by 5 bases and J by 0 bases, with 8 bases between. The CDR3 spells CASSSGVAKNIQYF. The DNA of the CDR3 is TGTGCCAGCTCATCAGGGGTAGCCAAAAACATTCAGTACTTC.

The chain is built from TRBV27 and TRBJ2-5; D may correspond to TRBD1 or TRBD2 (6 bases each). V lost 5 bases to trimming and J lost 4 bases, with 11 bases between them. This CDR3 comprises 13 residues. Germline assignment: CDR1 MNHEY and CDR2 SMNVEV (reference sequence). The CDR3 sequence is CASSTRGGETQYF. The CDR3 DNA is TGTGCCAGCAGTACCAGGGGAGGAGAGACCCAGTACTTC.

CDR3 sequence (DNA): TGCAGTGCTCAGAGGACGGGGAAAGAGACCCAGTACTTC. As protein: CSAQRTGKETQYF. V and J are TRBV20-1 and TRBJ2-5; D might be TRBD2 (5 bases). Trimming left V 5 bases short and J 3 bases short, with 13 bases between. The CDR3 totals 13 residues. Germline CDR1 is DFQATT and CDR2 is SNEGSKA (reference sequence).

This clonotype was observed at least ten times. The genes are TRBV5-6 and TRBJ1-6, with 7 nucleotides matching TRBD1. The CDR3 spans 13 residues. Trimming took 5 bases from V and 11 from J; bases not matched to a gene: 7. Germline loops: CDR1 SGHDT, CDR2 YYEEEE. Here the CDR3 DNA reads TGTGCCAGCAGTTCTGCGGGGACAGCACCCCTCCACTTT. Its protein is CASSSAGTAPLHF.

The chain employs TRBV12-3 or TRBV12-4 and TRBJ2-7; 11 positions match TRBD1. The CDR3 consists of 15 residues. With 9 bases clipped from V and 2 bases from J, the junction kept 9 bases outside the gene matches. Written as DNA, the CDR3 is TGTGCCAGTCGCCGCGCGGGACAGGGGGCCTACGAGCAGTACTTC. This sequence encodes CASRRAGQGAYEQYF.

This clonotype was counted only a few times. CDR3 in DNA: TGTGCCAGCAGTTACTCTCCTAGCGGGGCTGGGACAGATACGCAGTATTTT. Translating it yields CASSYSPSGAGTDTQYF. This sequence joins TRBV6-2 or TRBV6-3 and TRBJ2-3, with 9 bases matching TRBD2. V lost 0 bases to trimming and J lost 3 bases; unmatched junction nucleotides: 7. Germline V gene sequence: CDR1 MNHEY, CDR2 SVGEGT. The CDR3 totals 17 residues.

This sequence joins TRBV5-4 and TRBJ2-2; D may match TRBD1 or TRBD2 (6 bases each). The CDR3 extends over 16 amino acids. With 0 bases removed from V and 1 base from J, the gap between germline ends came to 10 bases. The V gene's germline CDR1 is SGHNT and CDR2 YYREEE (reference sequence). CDR3 region: CASSLEQGGNTGELFF. The CDR3, as DNA: TGTGCCAGCAGCTTGGAACAGGGAGGGAACACCGGGGAGCTGTTTTTT.

This clonotype was seen many times. The rearrangement uses TRBV7-2 and TRBJ1-6, with 12 bases fitting TRBD1. The CDR3 spans 15 residues. Germline assignment: CDR1 SGHTA and CDR2 FQGNSA. The ends lost 5 bases at V and 6 bases at J; junction bases unmatched: 2. The DNA of the CDR3 is TGTGCCAGCAGCGGGACAGGGGGCCCTAATTCACCCCTCCACTTT. Translating gives CASSGTGGPNSPLHF.

This clonotype occurred a few times. The chain links TRBV5-1 to TRBJ2-7; 9 bases agree with TRBD2. This CDR3 is built from 16 residues. Trimming cost V 4 bases and J 2 bases; bases outside gene matches: 10. Germline-derived CDR1 and CDR2 are SGHRS and YFSETQ. The CDR3 loop reads CASSPRLAGGPYEQYF. The CDR3 bases are TGCGCCAGCAGCCCCCGACTTGCGGGGGGGCCCTACGAGCAGTACTTC.

The chain carries TRBV6-1 and TRBJ1-6, with D unclear. Trimming left V 9 bases short and J 10 bases short, with 13 bases between. CDR1 is MNHNS, CDR2 SASEGT, per germline. This CDR3 spans 12 amino acids. The CDR3 is CASKTGRSPLHF. CDR3 DNA sequence: TGTGCCAGTAAGACCGGGCGATCACCCCTCCACTTT.

This clonotype was observed a handful of times. V is TRBV7-6 and J is TRBJ2-1, with 11 bases aligning to TRBD2. After removal of 5 bases from V and 3 bases from J, the junction contained 6 bases not matched to a gene. The germline V gene has CDR1 SGHVS and CDR2 FNYEAQ. This CDR3 comprises 16 residues. For the CDR3, the DNA is TGTGCCAGCAGCCGGTCACTAGCGGGGGTCTACAATGAGCAGTTCTTC. Amino acid sequence: CASSRSLAGVYNEQFF.

The rearrangement uses TRBV7-9 and TRBJ2-7; D unclear. The CDR3 totals 15 residues. Germline assignment: CDR1 SEHNR and CDR2 FQNEAQ (reference sequence). V lost 2 bases to trimming and J lost 2 bases, with 13 bases between them. The CDR3 loop reads CASSLFRPFTYEQYF. For the CDR3, the DNA is TGTGCCAGCAGCTTATTTCGTCCATTCACCTACGAGCAGTACTTC.

V and J are TRBV20-1 and TRBJ2-1; 10 bases are a match to TRBD2. The V segment lost 4 bases and the J segment 3 bases; nucleotides outside the gene matches: 6. The CDR3 is 15 residues long. Germline V gene data show CDR1 as DFQATT and CDR2 as SNEGSKA (reference sequence). DNA of the CDR3: TGCAGTGCTAAAGGGAGACTAGCGGGCTACAATGAGCAGTTCTTC. Its protein is CSAKGRLAGYNEQFF.

The chain uses TRBV15 and TRBJ2-3; a weak D match, TRBD2 (5 bases). Germline CDR1 reads LNHNV; CDR2 reads YYDKDF (reference sequence). The V and J ends lost 6 bases and 3 bases respectively, with 7 bases between them. The CDR3 loop spans 12 amino acids. The CDR3 DNA sequence: TGTGCCACCAGTGAGGGAACAGATACGCAGTATTTT. As protein: CATSEGTDTQYF.

The chain uses TRBV28 and TRBJ1-3; D unresolved. Trimming left V 3 bases short and J 6 bases short, with 9 bases between. This CDR3 has 13 residues. Germline V CDR1 and CDR2: MDHEN, SYDVKM. The CDR3 bases are TGTGCCAGCAGTTTTCATAGTACAAACACCATATATTTT. Its protein product is CASSFHSTNTIYF.

This clonotype was observed a few times. The gene calls are TRBV6-2 or TRBV6-3 and TRBJ2-6; D gene ambiguous. The CDR3 sequence is 13 residues long. The germline V and J ends were trimmed by 6 bases and 10 bases, with 13 bases remaining between them. Germline CDR1 MNHEY, CDR2 SVGEGT. CDR3 DNA: TGTGCCAGCAGCACACAGCGAACTAACGTCCTGACTTTC. As protein: CASSTQRTNVLTF.

The chain employs TRBV27 and TRBJ1-2; 9 nucleotides match TRBD1. V shed 6 bases and J 5 bases; nucleotides not matched to a gene: 7. The germline V gene encodes CDR1 MNHEY and CDR2 SMNVEV (reference sequence). This CDR3 has 14 residues. The CDR3 is CASSLTGGNYGYTF. As DNA, the CDR3 is TGTGCCAGCAGCCTGACAGGGGGAAATTATGGCTACACCTTC.